The sequence of this TCR beta chain was determined in a study of blood T cells in healthy people across ages. Study-wide findings and caveats: Whereas aged donors had fewer naive CD4+ cells, long-lived donors had more of them and higher diversity.

V was clipped by 8 bases and J by 0 bases, with 15 bases between them. The CDR3 has 14 residues. Per germline, CDR1 DFQATT and CDR2 SNEGSKA (reference sequence). This clonotype was detected many times. Its antigen is currently unknown. The use of a sample-barcoded 5' primer and a J-beta primer mix characterized a second PCR of roughly 6 to 11 cycles. At least 2.5 million CDR3-containing paired-end reads were obtained per sample. TCRdb re-called the 5' RACE reads with MiXCR, one entry per CDR3 protein. Of 720,000 or so distinct CDR3 sequences listed, about 43% are singletons. The sequence derives from a man of 80 years or more in good health. V is TRBV20-1 and J is TRBJ2-3; TRBD1 is a possible D gene (6 bases). The sequencing sample was made of blood. This CDR3 reads CSRTPTGSTDTQYF. DNA of the CDR3: TGCAGTCGAACCCCCACAGGGAGCACAGATACGCAGTATTTT.